The 27 T cell receptor beta chains below were found in one sample sequenced in a study of cytomegalovirus exposure and HLA in healthy donors. The PCR was carried out with 60 Vbeta primers and 13 Jbeta primers. The repertoire was sequenced with immunoSEQ multiplex PCR; TCRdb's copy has only in-frame clones and lacks some. The table includes some 200,000 clones, approximately 82% detected once. Sequences were obtained from PBMCs. Every receptor here comes from a woman aged 18-29 years in good health and CMV-seronegative.

This chain connects TRBV4-3 to TRBJ2-3; no definite D call. The CDR3 consists of 17 residues. CDR1 is LGHNA and CDR2 is YSLEER in the germline V gene. V was cut by 3 bases and J by 0 bases, with 16 bases left in between. For the CDR3, the DNA is TGCGCCAGCAGCCAGACTTCTCAGCCCTCTAGCACAGATACGCAGTATTTT. Residues: CASSQTSQPSSTDTQYF.

V and J are TRBV6-5 and TRBJ1-2; unclear D gene. Trimming pared 0 bases from V and 8 bases from J, leaving 10 bases between. The CDR3 runs to 13 residues. From germline, CDR1 is MNHEY and CDR2 SVGAGI. The CDR3 DNA sequence: TGTGCCAGCAGTTACTCACGGGGTAACGGCTACACCTTC. This codes for CASSYSRGNGYTF.

The chain recombines TRBV9 with TRBJ2-7, with 9 bases fitting TRBD2. CDR1 and CDR2 from the germline V gene are SGDLS and YYNGEE. Unmatched junction bases numbered 5, after V lost 0 bases and J lost 4 bases. This CDR3 has 15 amino acids. The CDR3, as DNA: TGTGCCAGCAGCGTAGTAGCGGGAGTAGAGTACGAGCAGTACTTC. Protein: CASSVVAGVEYEQYF.

J is TRBJ1-5 and V is TRBV4-1; 7 nucleotides agree with TRBD1. V lost 1 base to trimming and J lost 3 bases; unmatched junction nucleotides: 6. This CDR3 is built from 16 residues. Germline CDR1 MGHRA, CDR2 YSYEKL. The DNA of the CDR3 is TGCGCCAGCAGCCAAGGGTGGGACAGTCCCAATCAGCCCCAGCATTTT. Amino acids: CASSQGWDSPNQPQHF.

The genes are TRBV5-1 and TRBJ2-3; TRBD2 aligns across 15 bases. CDR3 size: 15 residues. After removal of 4 bases from V and 4 bases from J, the junction contained 1 base not matched to a gene. Germline V gene data show CDR1 as SGHRS and CDR2 as YFSETQ. In DNA, the CDR3 is TGCGCCAGCAGCGGACTAGCGGGAGGGGCAGATACGCAGTATTTT. The encoded protein is CASSGLAGGADTQYF.

This sequence joins TRBV5-5 and TRBJ2-5; no reliable D call. Trimming left V 1 base short and J 4 bases short, with 5 bases between. The CDR3 runs 12 residues. Per the germline V gene, CDR1 is SGHKS and CDR2 is YYEKEE (reference sequence). In nucleotides, the CDR3 is TGTGCCAGCAGCTTGTCGGGAGAGACCCAGTACTTC. Translating it yields CASSLSGETQYF.

The chain joins TRBV5-8 to TRBJ1-4; possible D gene TRBD1, 5 bases. The V and J ends lost 0 bases and 5 bases respectively, with 11 bases between them. The CDR3 has 15 residues. Germline values: CDR1 SGHTS, CDR2 YDEGEE. The CDR3 DNA reads as TGTGCCAGCAGCTTGGAGGGACTACTGAATGAAAAACTGTTTTTT. It encodes CASSLEGLLNEKLFF.

This chain joins TRBV28 and TRBJ1-2; D unresolved. The V end lost 3 bases, the J end lost 6 bases, and 14 bases lay between the germline ends. Germline CDR1 and CDR2: MDHEN and SYDVKM. The CDR3 is made up of 14 amino acids. CDR3 in amino acids: CASSLYPGSHGYTF. As DNA, the CDR3 is TGTGCCAGCAGTTTGTACCCCGGGTCCCATGGCTACACCTTC.

This chain links TRBV7-2 with TRBJ2-3; D unresolved. Germline CDR1 reads SGHTA; CDR2 reads FQGNSA. Trimming removed 1 base at V and 1 base at J, with 6 bases between. The CDR3 consists of 14 residues. CDR3: CASSLVAGTDTQYF. CDR3 bases: TGTGCCAGCAGCTTAGTCGCGGGCACAGATACGCAGTATTTT. The whole variable domain, filled in from reference TRBV7-2 and TRBJ2-3, reads GAGVSQSPSNKVTEKGKDVELRCDPISGHTALYWYRQSLGQGLEFLIYFQGNSAPDKSGLPSDRFSAERTGGSVSTLTIQRTQQEDSAVYLCASSLVAGTDTQYFGPGTRLTVL.

This chain joins TRBV9 and TRBJ1-2, with 10 positions matching TRBD1. Germline V lookup: CDR1 SGDLS, CDR2 YYNGEE. V gave up 0 bases and J gave up 4 bases; unmatched junction bases: 0. This CDR3 spans 14 amino acids. The CDR3 nucleotides are TGTGCCAGCAGCGTAGGACAGGGGGCCTATGGCTACACCTTC. Translating gives CASSVGQGAYGYTF.

This clone was counted only a few times. The rearrangement joins TRBV5-6 to TRBJ1-1; D possibly corresponds to TRBD1 (6 bases). Germline-derived CDR1 and CDR2 are SGHDT and YYEEEE. The V end lost 0 bases, the J end lost 1 base, and 13 bases lay between the germline ends. This CDR3 is 16 amino acids long. The CDR3 here is CASSLVRGRENTEAFF. The CDR3 nucleotides are TGTGCCAGCAGCTTGGTCAGGGGAAGGGAGAACACTGAAGCTTTCTTT.

V is TRBV28 and J is TRBJ2-2, with TRBD2 matching 10 bases. The CDR3 loop spans 16 amino acids. The germline gives CDR1 MDHEN, CDR2 SYDVKM. The V gene end was trimmed by 3 bases and the J gene end by 8 bases; junction bases not matched to a gene: 9. CDR3 bases: TGTGCCAGCAGTTTTATGCTAGCGGGGGCGGCGGGGGAGCTGTTTTTT. This codes for CASSFMLAGAAGELFF.

The table lists this clone with a count of one. V and J are TRBV28 and TRBJ1-4; 7 bases match TRBD1. J was trimmed by 2 bases and V by 8 bases; bases with no gene match: 2. This CDR3 has 13 amino acids. In germline, CDR1 is MDHEN, CDR2 SYDVKM. Here the CDR3 reads CASLGQTNEKLFF. CDR3 DNA sequence: TGTGCCAGCCTGGGACAGACTAATGAAAAACTGTTTTTT.

This clone has a single count. The CDR3 DNA sequence: TGCAGCGTTGTGGCAGGGGACTACGAGCAGTACGTC. As protein: CSVVAGDYEQYV. The chain carries TRBV29-1 and TRBJ2-7, with D possibly being TRBD1 (6 bases). Germline V gives CDR1 SQVTM, CDR2 ANQGSEA. The CDR3 is made up of 12 amino acids. V shed 4 bases and J shed 3 bases, with 10 bases lying between them.

The rearrangement joins TRBV7-9 to TRBJ2-3, with 12 bases identical to TRBD2. The CDR3 runs to 18 residues. J gave up 4 bases and V 0 bases, and 8 bases lay outside the gene matches. In germline, CDR1 is SEHNR, CDR2 FQNEAQ (reference sequence). The CDR3 region is CASSLAVRLAGAADTQYF. The DNA of the CDR3 is TGTGCCAGCAGCTTAGCTGTGCGACTAGCGGGAGCCGCAGATACGCAGTATTTT.

This clone showed up just a few times. The chain has TRBV5-1 and TRBJ1-1; no clear D. The CDR3 spans 13 residues. Trimming removed 3 bases from V and 6 bases from J, with 12 bases in between. In germline, CDR1 is SGHRS, CDR2 YFSETQ. Here the CDR3 reads CASSSDGSSEAFF. The CDR3, as DNA: TGCGCCAGCAGCTCAGATGGGAGCTCTGAAGCTTTCTTT. Together with reference TRBV5-1 and TRBJ1-1, the CDR3 gives the full variable domain: KAGVTQTPRYLIKTRGQQVTLSCSPISGHRSVSWYQQTPGQGLQFLFEYFSETQRNKGNFPGRFSGRQFSNSRSEMNVSTLELGDSALYLCASSSDGSSEAFFGQGTRLTVV.

V usage is TRBV7-2 and J usage is TRBJ2-3; D is possibly TRBD1 (5 bases). V was clipped by 0 bases and J by 9 bases, with 10 bases between them. This CDR3 contains 13 residues. Germline assignment: CDR1 SGHTA and CDR2 FQGNSA. The CDR3 spells CASSLAGRETQYF. CDR3 coding DNA: TGTGCCAGCAGCTTAGCTGGCAGGGAAACGCAGTATTTT.

The chain joins TRBV4-3 to TRBJ2-1; tentative D call: TRBD2 (6 bases). V was trimmed by 4 bases and J by 0 bases, leaving 19 bases between them. Looked up from germline, CDR1 is LGHNA and CDR2 is YSLEER. The CDR3 runs 18 residues. In nucleotides, the CDR3 is TGCGCCAGCAGCCCATGGGGACCACTAGCAGCCTCCTACAATGAGCAGTTCTTC. It specifies CASSPWGPLAASYNEQFF.

The chain uses TRBV28 and TRBJ2-7; D possibly corresponds to TRBD2 (6 bases). Germline-derived CDR1 and CDR2 are MDHEN and SYDVKM. CDR3 length equals 14 residues. V was shortened by 5 bases and J by 0 bases, with 11 bases between the two germline ends. The CDR3 sequence is CASSIAALSYEQYF. CDR3 in DNA: TGTGCCAGCAGTATAGCGGCCCTCTCCTACGAGCAGTACTTC.

The chain employs TRBV4-3 and TRBJ1-2; D remains ambiguous. CDR3 length: 15 amino acids. The germline V gene encodes CDR1 LGHNA and CDR2 YSLEER. The V and J ends lost 0 bases and 4 bases respectively, with 12 bases between them. In DNA, the CDR3 is TGCGCCAGCAGCCAAGAAAGGACGGGGAGCTATGGCTACACCTTC. It yields the protein CASSQERTGSYGYTF.

Only one count was recorded for this clone. This chain uses TRBV18 with TRBJ1-1; D perhaps matches TRBD1 (6 bases). The V end lost 8 bases, the J end lost 6 bases, and 22 bases lay between the germline ends. The CDR3 has 15 residues. Germline CDR1 reads KGHSH; CDR2 reads LQKENI. CDR3: CASARGGVEIPEAFF. The CDR3 DNA reads TGTGCCAGCGCACGAGGGGGAGTAGAGATTCCTGAAGCTTTCTTT.

The chain recombines TRBV27 with TRBJ2-7; 9 bases are shared with TRBD2. Germline CDR1 and CDR2: MNHEY and SMNVEV (reference sequence). The trim removed 4 bases at V and 4 bases at J, leaving 8 bases unmatched. This CDR3 has 15 residues. Here the CDR3 DNA reads TGTGCCAGCAGTTCTTTTGGTAGCGGGAGTTACGAGCAGTACTTC. Amino acid sequence: CASSSFGSGSYEQYF.

The table lists this clone with a count of one. Other DNA sequences in this specimen translate into the identical CDR3. The chain links TRBV9 to TRBJ2-7; no reliable D call. The CDR3 loop spans 15 amino acids. The V gene lost 4 bases and the J gene lost 1 base, with 15 bases spanning the gap. CDR1 is SGDLS and CDR2 is YYNGEE in the germline V gene. Here the CDR3 DNA reads TGTGCCAGCAGCCCCCTGGAGAAGTGGTCCTACGAGCAGTACTTC. Translation: CASSPLEKWSYEQYF.

The rearrangement links TRBV11-2 to TRBJ2-7; perhaps TRBD1 as D (6 bases). V lost 5 bases and J lost 10, with 15 bases in between. Germline CDR1 and CDR2: SGHAT and FQNNGV. This CDR3 is built from 12 residues. CDR3: CASSQDPRGQYV. The CDR3 DNA sequence: TGTGCCAGCAGCCAAGACCCCAGGGGACAGTACGTC.

The V gene is TRBV7-8, the J gene TRBJ2-1; weak D call: TRBD2 (6 bases). The CDR3 is made up of 19 amino acids. Germline V gene data show CDR1 as SGHVS and CDR2 as FQNEAQ. V shed 4 bases and J shed 0 bases, with 22 bases lying between them. CDR3 in DNA: TGTGCCAGCAGCTATAGAAATCTTCGGAGGGCTAGCTCCTACAATGAGCAGTTCTTC. Amino acids: CASSYRNLRRASSYNEQFF.

This clone was detected a few times. The V and J genes are TRBV19 and TRBJ1-5; 8 nucleotides line up with TRBD1. V dropped 4 bases and J dropped 2; count of bases not matched to a gene: 10. Germline V lookup: CDR1 LNHDA, CDR2 SQIVND (reference sequence). This CDR3 region has 17 residues. This CDR3 is CASSTWTGLNRNQPQHF. The CDR3 bases are TGTGCCAGTAGTACGTGGACAGGGTTGAATCGCAATCAGCCCCAGCATTTT.

The chain couples TRBV5-1 to TRBJ2-5; 9 bases map to TRBD1. The CDR3 contains 15 residues. The trim removed 3 bases at V and 5 bases at J, leaving 8 bases unmatched. From germline, CDR1 is SGHRS and CDR2 YFSETQ. The DNA of the CDR3 is TGCGCCAGCAGCTGGGGGGACAGGGATGAGGAGACCCAGTACTTC. It is translated as CASSWGDRDEETQYF.